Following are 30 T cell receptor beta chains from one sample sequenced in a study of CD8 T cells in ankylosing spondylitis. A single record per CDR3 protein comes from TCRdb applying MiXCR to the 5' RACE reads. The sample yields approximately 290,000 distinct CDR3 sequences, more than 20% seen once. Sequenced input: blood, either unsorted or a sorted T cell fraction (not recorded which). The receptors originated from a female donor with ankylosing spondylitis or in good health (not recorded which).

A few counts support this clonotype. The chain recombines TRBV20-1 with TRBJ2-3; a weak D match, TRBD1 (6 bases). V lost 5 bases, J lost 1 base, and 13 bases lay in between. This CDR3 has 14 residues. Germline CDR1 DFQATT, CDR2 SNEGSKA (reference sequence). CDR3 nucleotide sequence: TGCAGTGCTCACCAGGGGCGCGGCACAGATACGCAGTATTTT. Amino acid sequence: CSAHQGRGTDTQYF.

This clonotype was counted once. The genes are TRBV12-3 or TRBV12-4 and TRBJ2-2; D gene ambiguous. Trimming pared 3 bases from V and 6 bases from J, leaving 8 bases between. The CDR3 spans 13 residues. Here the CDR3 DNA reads TGTGCCAGCAGTTTCATTTTGGCCGGGGAGCTGTTTTTT. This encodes CASSFILAGELFF.

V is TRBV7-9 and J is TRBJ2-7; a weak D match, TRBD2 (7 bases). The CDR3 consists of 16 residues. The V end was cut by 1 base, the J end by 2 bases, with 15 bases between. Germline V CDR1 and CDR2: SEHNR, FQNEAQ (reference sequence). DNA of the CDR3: TGTGCCAGCAGCTTAGGGGGGGGCCGATTTACCTACGAGCAGTACTTC. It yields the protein CASSLGGGRFTYEQYF. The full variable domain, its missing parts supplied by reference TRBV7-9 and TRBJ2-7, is DTGVSQNPRHKITKRGQNVTFRCDPISEHNRLYWYRQTLGQGPEFLTYFQNEAQLEKSRLLSDRFSAERPKGSFSTLEIQRTEQGDSAMYLCASSLGGGRFTYEQYFGPGTRLTVT.

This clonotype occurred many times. In DNA, the CDR3 is TGTGCCAGCAGCTCCAGGGTGGGAGGGACTGAAGCTTTCTTT. It encodes CASSSRVGGTEAFF. V gene TRBV27 combines with J gene TRBJ1-1; D is possibly TRBD1 (5 bases). Germline V lookup: CDR1 MNHEY, CDR2 SMNVEV (reference sequence). Trimming shortened V by 6 bases and J by 5 bases, and 16 bases separated the two germline ends. The CDR3 sequence is 14 residues long.

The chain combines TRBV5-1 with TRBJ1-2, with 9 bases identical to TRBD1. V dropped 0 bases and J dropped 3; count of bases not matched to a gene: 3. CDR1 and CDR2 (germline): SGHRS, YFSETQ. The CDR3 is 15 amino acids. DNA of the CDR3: TGCGCCAGCAGCTTGGGGTGGACAGGGGACTATGGCTACACCTTC. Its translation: CASSLGWTGDYGYTF. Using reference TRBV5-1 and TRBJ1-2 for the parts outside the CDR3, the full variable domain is KAGVTQTPRYLIKTRGQQVTLSCSPISGHRSVSWYQQTPGQGLQFLFEYFSETQRNKGNFPGRFSGRQFSNSRSEMNVSTLELGDSALYLCASSLGWTGDYGYTFGSGTRLTVV.

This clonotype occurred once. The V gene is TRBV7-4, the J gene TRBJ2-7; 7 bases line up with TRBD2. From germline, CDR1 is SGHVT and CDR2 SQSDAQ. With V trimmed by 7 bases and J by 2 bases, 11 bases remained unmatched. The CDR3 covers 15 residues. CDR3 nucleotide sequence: TGTGCCAGCACCTATCGGGCGGGAGTCCCCTACGAGCAGTACTTC. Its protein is CASTYRAGVPYEQYF.

CDR3: CSHPTGHTQYF. In DNA form, the CDR3 reads TGCAGCCACCCGACGGGGCATACGCAGTATTTT. J is TRBJ2-3 and V is TRBV20-1; D assignment may be TRBD1 or TRBD2 (5 bases each). The CDR3 consists of 11 residues. Germline V gene data show CDR1 as DFQATT and CDR2 as SNEGSKA (reference sequence).

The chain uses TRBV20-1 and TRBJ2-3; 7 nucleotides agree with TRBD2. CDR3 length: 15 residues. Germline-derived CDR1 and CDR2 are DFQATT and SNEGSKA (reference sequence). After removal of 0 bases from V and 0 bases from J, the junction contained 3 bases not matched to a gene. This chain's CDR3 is CSARDLSGSTDTQYF. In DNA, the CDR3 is TGCAGTGCTAGAGATCTTAGCGGGAGCACAGATACGCAGTATTTT.

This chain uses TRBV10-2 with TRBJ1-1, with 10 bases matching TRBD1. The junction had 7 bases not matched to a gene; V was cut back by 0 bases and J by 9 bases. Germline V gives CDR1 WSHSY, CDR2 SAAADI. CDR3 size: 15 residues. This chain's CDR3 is CASSESGPGQGKAFF. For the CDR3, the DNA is TGCGCCAGCAGTGAGTCGGGGCCGGGACAGGGGAAAGCTTTCTTT.

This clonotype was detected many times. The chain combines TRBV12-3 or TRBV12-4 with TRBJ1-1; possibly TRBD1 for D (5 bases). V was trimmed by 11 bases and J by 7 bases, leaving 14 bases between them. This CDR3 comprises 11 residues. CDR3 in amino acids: CASHRGVEAFF. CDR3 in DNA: TGTGCCTCTCATCGAGGGGTTGAAGCTTTCTTT.

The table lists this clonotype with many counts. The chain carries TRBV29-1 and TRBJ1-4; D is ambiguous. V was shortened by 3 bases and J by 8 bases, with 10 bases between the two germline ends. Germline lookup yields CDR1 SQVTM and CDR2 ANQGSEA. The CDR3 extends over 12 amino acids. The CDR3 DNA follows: TGCAGCGTTGAGATAGAAACGGAAAAACTGTTTTTT. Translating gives CSVEIETEKLFF.

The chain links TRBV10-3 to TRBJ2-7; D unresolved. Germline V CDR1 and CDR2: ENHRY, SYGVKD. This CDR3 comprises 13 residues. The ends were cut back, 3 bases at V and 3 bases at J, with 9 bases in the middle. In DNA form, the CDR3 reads TGTGCCATCAGTGACGAAGTCCTCTACGAGCAGTACTTC. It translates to CAISDEVLYEQYF.

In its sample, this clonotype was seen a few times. CDR3 nucleotide sequence: TGTGCCATCAGTTTGACTAGCTCTAGCACAGATACGCAGTATTTT. Translation gives CAISLTSSSTDTQYF. The chain employs TRBV10-3 and TRBJ2-3; 7 nucleotides agree with TRBD2. The junction had 5 bases not matched to a gene; V was cut back by 5 bases and J by 0 bases. This CDR3 has 15 residues. Germline values: CDR1 ENHRY, CDR2 SYGVKD.

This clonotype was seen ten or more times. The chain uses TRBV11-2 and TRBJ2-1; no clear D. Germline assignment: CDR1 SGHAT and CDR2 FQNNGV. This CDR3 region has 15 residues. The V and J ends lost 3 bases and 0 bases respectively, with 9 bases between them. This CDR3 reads CASSLSRNSYNEQFF. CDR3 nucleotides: TGTGCCAGCAGCTTGAGTCGGAACTCCTACAATGAGCAGTTCTTC.

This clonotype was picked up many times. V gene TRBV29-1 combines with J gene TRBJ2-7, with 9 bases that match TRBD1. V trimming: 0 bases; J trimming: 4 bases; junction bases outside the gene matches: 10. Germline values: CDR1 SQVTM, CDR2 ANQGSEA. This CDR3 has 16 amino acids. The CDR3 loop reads CSVEDENGTGWYEQYF. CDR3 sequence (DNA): TGCAGCGTTGAAGATGAGAACGGGACAGGGTGGTACGAGCAGTACTTC.

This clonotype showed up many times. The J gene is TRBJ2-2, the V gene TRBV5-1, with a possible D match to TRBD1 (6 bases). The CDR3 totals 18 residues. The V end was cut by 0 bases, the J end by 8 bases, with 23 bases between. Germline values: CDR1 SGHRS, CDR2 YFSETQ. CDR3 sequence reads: CASSLAIRTLRGHGELFF. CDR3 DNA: TGCGCCAGCAGCTTGGCCATCAGGACACTACGGGGACATGGGGAGCTGTTTTTT.

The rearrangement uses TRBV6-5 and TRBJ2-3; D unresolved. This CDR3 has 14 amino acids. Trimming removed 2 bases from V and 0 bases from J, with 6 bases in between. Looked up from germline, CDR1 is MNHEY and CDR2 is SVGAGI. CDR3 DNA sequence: TGTGCCAGCAGTTACCCCGCAAGCACAGATACGCAGTATTTT. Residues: CASSYPASTDTQYF.

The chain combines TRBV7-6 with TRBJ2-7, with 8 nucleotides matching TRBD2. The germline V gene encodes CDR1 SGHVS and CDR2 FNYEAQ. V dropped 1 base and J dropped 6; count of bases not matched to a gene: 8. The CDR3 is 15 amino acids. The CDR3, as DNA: TGTGCCAGCAGCTTAGACGGGACTAGGAGAGGCGAGCAGTACTTC. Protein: CASSLDGTRRGEQYF. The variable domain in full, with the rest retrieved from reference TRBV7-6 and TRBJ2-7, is GAGVSQSPRYKVTKRGQDVALRCDPISGHVSLYWYRQALGQGPEFLTYFNYEAQQDKSGLPNDRFSAERPEGSISTLTIQRTEQRDSAMYRCASSLDGTRRGEQYFGPGTRLTVT.

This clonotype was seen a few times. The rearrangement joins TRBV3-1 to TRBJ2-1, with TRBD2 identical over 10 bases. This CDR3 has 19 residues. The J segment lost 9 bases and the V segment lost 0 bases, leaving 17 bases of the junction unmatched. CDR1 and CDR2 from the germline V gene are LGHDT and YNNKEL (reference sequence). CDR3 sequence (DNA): TGTGCCAGCAGCCAAGACCCGGGACTAGCGAAGTTTCGCTATGGTGAGCAGTTCTTC. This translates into CASSQDPGLAKFRYGEQFF.

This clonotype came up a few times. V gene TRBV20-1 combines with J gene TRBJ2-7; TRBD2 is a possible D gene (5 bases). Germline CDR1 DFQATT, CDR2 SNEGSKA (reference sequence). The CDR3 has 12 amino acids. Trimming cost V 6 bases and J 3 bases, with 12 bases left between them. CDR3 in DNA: TGCAGTGCATGGACGGGAATCTACGAGCAGTACTTC. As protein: CSAWTGIYEQYF.

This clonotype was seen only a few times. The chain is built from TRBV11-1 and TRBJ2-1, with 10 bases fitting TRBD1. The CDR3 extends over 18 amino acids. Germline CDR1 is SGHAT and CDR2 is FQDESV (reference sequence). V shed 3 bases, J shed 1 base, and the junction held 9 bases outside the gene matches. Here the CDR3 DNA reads TGTGCCAGCAGCTTGGACAGGGGGATAATAAGGTCCTACAATGAGCAGTTCTTC. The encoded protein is CASSLDRGIIRSYNEQFF.

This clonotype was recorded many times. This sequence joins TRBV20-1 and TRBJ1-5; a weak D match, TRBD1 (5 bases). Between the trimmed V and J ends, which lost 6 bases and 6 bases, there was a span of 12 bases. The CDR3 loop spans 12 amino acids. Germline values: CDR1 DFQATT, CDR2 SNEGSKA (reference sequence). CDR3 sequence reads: CSAEGRSQPQHF. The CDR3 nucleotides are TGCAGTGCCGAGGGACGATCTCAGCCCCAGCATTTT.

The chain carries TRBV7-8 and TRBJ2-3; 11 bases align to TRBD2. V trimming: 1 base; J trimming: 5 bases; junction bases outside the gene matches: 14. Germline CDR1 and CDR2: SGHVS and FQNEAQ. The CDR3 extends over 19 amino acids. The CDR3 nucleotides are TGTGCCAGCAGCTTAGTGGGTAGTCTAGCGGGAGGTGGGGGAGATACGCAGTATTTT. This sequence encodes CASSLVGSLAGGGGDTQYF.

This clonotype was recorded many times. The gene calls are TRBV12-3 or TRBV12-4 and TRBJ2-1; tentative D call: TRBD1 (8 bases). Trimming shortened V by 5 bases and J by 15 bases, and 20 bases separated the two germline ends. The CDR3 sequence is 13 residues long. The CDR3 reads CASSPTQGGIWFF. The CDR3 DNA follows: TGTGCCAGCAGTCCAACACAGGGGGGGATCTGGTTCTTC.

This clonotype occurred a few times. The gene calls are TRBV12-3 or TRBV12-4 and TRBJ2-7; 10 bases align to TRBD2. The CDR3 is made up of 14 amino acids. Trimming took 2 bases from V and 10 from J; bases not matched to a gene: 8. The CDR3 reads CASSLTLAGVGQYF. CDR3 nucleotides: TGTGCCAGCAGTTTAACCCTAGCGGGAGTGGGACAGTACTTC.

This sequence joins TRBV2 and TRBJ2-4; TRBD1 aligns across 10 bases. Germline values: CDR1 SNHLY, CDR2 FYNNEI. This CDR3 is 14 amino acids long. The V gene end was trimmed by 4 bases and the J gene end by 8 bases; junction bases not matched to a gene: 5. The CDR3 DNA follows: TGTGCCAGCAGTGCCCCGGGACAGGGGTACATTCAGTACTTC. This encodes CASSAPGQGYIQYF.

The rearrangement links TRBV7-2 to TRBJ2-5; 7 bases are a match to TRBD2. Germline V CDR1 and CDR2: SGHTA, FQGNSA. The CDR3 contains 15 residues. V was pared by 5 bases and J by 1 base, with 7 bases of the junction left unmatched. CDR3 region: CASSPRASGQETQYF. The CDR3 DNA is TGTGCCAGCAGCCCCAGGGCTAGCGGCCAAGAGACCCAGTACTTC. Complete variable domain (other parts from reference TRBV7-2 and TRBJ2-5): GAGVSQSPSNKVTEKGKDVELRCDPISGHTALYWYRQSLGQGLEFLIYFQGNSAPDKSGLPSDRFSAERTGGSVSTLTIQRTQQEDSAVYLCASSPRASGQETQYFGPGTRLLVL.

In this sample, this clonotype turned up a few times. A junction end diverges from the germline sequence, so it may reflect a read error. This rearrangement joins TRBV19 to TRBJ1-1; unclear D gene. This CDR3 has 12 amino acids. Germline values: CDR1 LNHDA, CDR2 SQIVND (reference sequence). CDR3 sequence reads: CASSITGRPYSF. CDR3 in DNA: TGTGCCAGTAGTATAACCGGTCGACCATACTCCTTT.

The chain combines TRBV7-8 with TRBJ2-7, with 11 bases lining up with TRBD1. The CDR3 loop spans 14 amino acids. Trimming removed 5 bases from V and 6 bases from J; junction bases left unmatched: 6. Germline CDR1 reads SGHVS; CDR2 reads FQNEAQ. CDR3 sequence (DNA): TGTGCCAGCAGCCTCCGGGACAGGGGGACCGAGCAGTACTTC. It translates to CASSLRDRGTEQYF.

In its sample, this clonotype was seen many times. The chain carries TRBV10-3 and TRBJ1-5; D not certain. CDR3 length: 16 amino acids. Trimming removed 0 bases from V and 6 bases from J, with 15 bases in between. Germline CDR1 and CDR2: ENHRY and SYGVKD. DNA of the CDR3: TGTGCCATCAGTGAGTCGCTGGGGAGGAGTGGTCAGCCCCAGCATTTT. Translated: CAISESLGRSGQPQHF.